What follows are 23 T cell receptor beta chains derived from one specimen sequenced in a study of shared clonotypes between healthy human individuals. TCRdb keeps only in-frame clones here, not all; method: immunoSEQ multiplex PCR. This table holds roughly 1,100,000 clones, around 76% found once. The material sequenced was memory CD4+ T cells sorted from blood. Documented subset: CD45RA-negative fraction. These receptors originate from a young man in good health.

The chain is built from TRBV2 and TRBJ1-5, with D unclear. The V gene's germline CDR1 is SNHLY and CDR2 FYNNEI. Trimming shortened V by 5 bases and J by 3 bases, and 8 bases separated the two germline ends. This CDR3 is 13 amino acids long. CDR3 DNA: TGTGCCAGCAGTAAGGGCCTCAATCAGCCCCAGCATTTT. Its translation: CASSKGLNQPQHF.

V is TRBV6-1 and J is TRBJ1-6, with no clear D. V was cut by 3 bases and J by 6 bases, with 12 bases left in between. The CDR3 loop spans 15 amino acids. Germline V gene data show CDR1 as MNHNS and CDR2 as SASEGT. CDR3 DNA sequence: TGTGCCAGCAGTGAGTACAGTTTCCCTAATTCACCCCTCCACTTT. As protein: CASSEYSFPNSPLHF.

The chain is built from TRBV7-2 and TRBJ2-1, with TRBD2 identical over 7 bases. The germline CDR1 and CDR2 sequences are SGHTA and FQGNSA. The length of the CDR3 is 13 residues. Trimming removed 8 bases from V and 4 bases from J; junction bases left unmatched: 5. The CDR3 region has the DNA TGTGCCAGCCAGGAAGCGGGATACAATGAGCAGTTCTTC. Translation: CASQEAGYNEQFF.

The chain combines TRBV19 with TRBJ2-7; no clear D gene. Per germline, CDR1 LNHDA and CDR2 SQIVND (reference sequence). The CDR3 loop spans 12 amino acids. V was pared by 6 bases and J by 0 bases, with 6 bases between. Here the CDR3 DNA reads TGTGCCAGTAGCTGGGACTCCTACGAGCAGTACTTC. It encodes CASSWDSYEQYF.

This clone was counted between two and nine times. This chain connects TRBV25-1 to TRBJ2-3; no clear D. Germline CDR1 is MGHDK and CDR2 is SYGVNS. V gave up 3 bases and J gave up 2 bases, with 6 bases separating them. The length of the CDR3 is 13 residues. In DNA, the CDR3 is TGTGCCAGCAGTGAGTGGTCCACAGATACGCAGTATTTT. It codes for CASSEWSTDTQYF.

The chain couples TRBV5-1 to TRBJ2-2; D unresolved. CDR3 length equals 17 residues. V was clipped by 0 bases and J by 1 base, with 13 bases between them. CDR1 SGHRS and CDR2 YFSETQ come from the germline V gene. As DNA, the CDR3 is TGCGCCAGCAGCTTGGCCCTCATGTCAGAGAACACCGGGGAGCTGTTTTTT. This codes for CASSLALMSENTGELFF.

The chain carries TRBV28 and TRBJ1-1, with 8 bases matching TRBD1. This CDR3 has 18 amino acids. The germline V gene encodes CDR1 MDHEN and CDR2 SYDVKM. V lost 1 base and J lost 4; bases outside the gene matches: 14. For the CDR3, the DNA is TGTGCCAGCAGTTTATATAGATCCGGACAGGGTGAGGTCACTGAAGCTTTCTTT. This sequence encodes CASSLYRSGQGEVTEAFF.

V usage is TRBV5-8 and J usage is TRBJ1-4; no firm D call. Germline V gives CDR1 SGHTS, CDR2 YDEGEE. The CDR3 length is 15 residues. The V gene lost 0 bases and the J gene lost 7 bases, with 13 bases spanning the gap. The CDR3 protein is CASSLERIRGEKLFF. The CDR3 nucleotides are TGTGCCAGCAGCTTGGAACGGATTCGCGGTGAAAAACTGTTTTTT.

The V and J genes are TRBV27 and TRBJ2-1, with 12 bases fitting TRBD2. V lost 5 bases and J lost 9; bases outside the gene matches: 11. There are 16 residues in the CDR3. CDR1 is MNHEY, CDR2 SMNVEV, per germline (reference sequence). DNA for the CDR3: TGTGCCAGCAGTCCTCTCGGGACTAGCGGGTTTATTGAGCAGTTCTTC. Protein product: CASSPLGTSGFIEQFF.

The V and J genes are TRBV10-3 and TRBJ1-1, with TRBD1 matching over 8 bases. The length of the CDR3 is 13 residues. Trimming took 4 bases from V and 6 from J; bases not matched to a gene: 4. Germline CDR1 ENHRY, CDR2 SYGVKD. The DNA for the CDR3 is TGTGCCATCAGTGCAGGACAGGGTGCTGAAGCTTTCTTT. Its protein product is CAISAGQGAEAFF.

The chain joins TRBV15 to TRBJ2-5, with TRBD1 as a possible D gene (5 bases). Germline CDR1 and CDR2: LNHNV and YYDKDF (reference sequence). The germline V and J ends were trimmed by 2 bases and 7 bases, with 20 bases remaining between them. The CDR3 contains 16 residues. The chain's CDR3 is CATSRRYGDSAGTQYF. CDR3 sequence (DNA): TGTGCCACCAGCAGACGTTACGGCGACAGTGCTGGGACCCAGTACTTC.

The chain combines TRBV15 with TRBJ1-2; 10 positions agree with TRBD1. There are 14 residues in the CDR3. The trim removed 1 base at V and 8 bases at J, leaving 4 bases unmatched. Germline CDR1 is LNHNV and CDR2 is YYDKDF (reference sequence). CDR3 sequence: CATSRVDRGPGYTF. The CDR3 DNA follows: TGTGCCACCAGCAGAGTTGACAGGGGGCCGGGCTACACCTTC.

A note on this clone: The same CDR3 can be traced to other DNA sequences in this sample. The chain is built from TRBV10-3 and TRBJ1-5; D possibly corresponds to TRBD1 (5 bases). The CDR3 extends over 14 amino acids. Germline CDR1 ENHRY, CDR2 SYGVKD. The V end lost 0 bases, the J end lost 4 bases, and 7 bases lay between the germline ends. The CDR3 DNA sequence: TGTGCCATCAGTGAGTCGGGGGGAAATCAGCCCCAGCATTTT. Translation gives CAISESGGNQPQHF.

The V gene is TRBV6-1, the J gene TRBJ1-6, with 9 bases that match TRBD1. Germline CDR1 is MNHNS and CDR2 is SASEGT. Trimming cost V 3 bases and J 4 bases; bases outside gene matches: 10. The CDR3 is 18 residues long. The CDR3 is CASSDGISGTGYNSPLHF. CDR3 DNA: TGTGCCAGCAGTGACGGAATTTCCGGGACAGGGTATAATTCACCCCTCCACTTT.

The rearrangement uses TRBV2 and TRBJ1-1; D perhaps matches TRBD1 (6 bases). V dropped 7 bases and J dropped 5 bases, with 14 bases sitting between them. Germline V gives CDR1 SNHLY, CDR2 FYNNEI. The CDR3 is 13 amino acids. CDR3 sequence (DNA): TGTGCCAGCATCGCTTCAGGGGCGACTGAAGCTTTCTTT. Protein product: CASIASGATEAFF.

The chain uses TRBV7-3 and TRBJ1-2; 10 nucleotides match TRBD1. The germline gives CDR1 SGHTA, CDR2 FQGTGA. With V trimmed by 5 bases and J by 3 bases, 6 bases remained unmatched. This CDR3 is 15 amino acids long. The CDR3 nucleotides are TGTGCCAGCAGCCCTGGGACAGGGGCTGACTATGGCTACACCTTC. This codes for CASSPGTGADYGYTF.

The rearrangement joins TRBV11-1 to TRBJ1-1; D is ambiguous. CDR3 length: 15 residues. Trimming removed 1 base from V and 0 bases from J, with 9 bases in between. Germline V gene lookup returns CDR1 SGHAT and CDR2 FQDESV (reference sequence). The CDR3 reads CASSLGGGLNTEAFF. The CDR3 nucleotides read TGTGCCAGCAGCTTAGGAGGAGGGTTGAACACTGAAGCTTTCTTT. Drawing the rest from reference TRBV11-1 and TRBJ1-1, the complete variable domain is EAEVAQSPRYKITEKSQAVAFWCDPISGHATLYWYRQILGQGPELLVQFQDESVVDDSQLPKDRFSAERLKGVDSTLKIQPAELGDSAMYLCASSLGGGLNTEAFFGQGTRLTVV.

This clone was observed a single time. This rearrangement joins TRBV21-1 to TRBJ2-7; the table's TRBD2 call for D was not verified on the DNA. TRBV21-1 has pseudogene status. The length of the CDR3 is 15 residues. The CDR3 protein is CASSMYPGGPDEQYF. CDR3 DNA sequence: TGTGCCAGCAGCATGTACCCGGGGGGGCCAGACGAGCAGTACTTC.

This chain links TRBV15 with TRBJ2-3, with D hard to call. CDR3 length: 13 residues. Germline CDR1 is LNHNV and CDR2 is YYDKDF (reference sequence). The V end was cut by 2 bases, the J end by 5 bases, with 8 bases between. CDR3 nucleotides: TGTGCCACCAGCAGACCCCTGCTAGATACGCAGTATTTT. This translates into CATSRPLLDTQYF. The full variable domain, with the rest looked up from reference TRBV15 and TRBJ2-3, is DAMVIQNPRYQVTQFGKPVTLSCSQTLNHNVMYWYQQKSSQAPKLLFHYYDKDFNNEADTPDNFQSRRPNTSFCFLDIRSPGLGDTAMYLCATSRPLLDTQYFGPGTRLTVL.

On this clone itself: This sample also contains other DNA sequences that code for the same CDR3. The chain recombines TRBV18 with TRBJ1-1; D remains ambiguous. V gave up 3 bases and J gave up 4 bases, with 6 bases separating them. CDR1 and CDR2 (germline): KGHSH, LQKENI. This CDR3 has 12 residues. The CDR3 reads CASSPTGTEAFF. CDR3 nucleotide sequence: TGTGCCAGCTCACCCACGGGCACTGAAGCTTTCTTT.

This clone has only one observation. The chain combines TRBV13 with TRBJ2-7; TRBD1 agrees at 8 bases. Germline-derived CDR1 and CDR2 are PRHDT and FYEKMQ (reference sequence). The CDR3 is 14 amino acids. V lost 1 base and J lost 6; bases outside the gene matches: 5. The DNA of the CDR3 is TGTGCCAGCAGCTTAGAAGGCAGGGGGCCCGAGCAGTACTTC. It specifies CASSLEGRGPEQYF.

The CDR3, as DNA: TGTGCCAGCAACCAGACAAGAACGCAGTATTTT. It specifies CASNQTRTQYF. The chain carries TRBV7-3 and TRBJ2-3; D uncertain. This CDR3 spans 11 amino acids. V was trimmed by 7 bases and J by 9 bases, leaving 11 bases between them. Germline V gene sequence: CDR1 SGHTA, CDR2 FQGTGA.

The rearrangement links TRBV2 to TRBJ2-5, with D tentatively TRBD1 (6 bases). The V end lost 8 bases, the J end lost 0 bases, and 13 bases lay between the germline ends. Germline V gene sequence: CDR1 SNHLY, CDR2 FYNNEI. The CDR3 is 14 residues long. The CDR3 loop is CASGETGYQETQYF. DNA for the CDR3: TGTGCCAGCGGAGAAACAGGGTACCAAGAGACCCAGTACTTC.